This T cell receptor beta chain was obtained from a study of shared clonotypes between healthy human individuals. Whole-study findings and limits: A reduction in generation probabilities was seen for non-shared clonotypes relative to those shared by all four donors. Around 5% was the fraction of naive CD4 clonotypes found shared across several donors. Generally, naive subsets (rather than memory subsets) showed larger estimated richness.

On this clone: Its specificity is not known.

There are 17 residues in the CDR3. Deletions cut 1 base from V and 3 bases from J, with 17 bases between. The germline gives CDR1 LGHNA, CDR2 YSLEER. Running of the assay took place at deep level. Profiled with immunoSEQ multiplex PCR; TCRdb holds only in-frame clones, not every one. The repertoire holds 2 million to 2.5 million clones, with 80% to 95% as singletons. V usage is TRBV4-3 and J usage is TRBJ2-3; a possible D gene is TRBD1 (6 bases). This clonotype was obtained from a man younger than 35 in good health. Some clones in this sample may be carry-over from other donors' samples. The material sequenced was naive CD4+ T cells from PBMCs. The subset was: CD45RA+ positively selected. The CDR3: CASSQGRPGHITDTQYF. In DNA form, the CDR3 reads TGCGCCAGCAGCCAAGGACGGCCGGGACATATTACAGATACGCAGTATTTT.